The entry below describes one T cell receptor beta chain. The CDR3 length is 13 residues. The germline V gene has CDR1 DFQATT and CDR2 SNEGSKA (reference sequence). V gave up 2 bases and J gave up 3 bases, with 11 bases separating them. The sample is drawn from a study of metastatic and nonmetastatic thyroid tumors. TCRdb reanalyzed the PCR reads with MiXCR. The sample yields around 16,000 clones, under 30% seen once. There were no patients who had received any treatment before thyroid surgery. The rearrangement links TRBV20-1 to TRBJ2-7; perhaps TRBD2 as D (5 bases). The TCR was taken from a female donor with papillary thyroid cancer or a benign thyroid nodule (not recorded which). Some clones in this sample may be carry-over from other donors' samples. Sequenced sample: adjacent normal tissue. CDR3 nucleotide sequence: TGCAGTGCTAGAACACCGGGGAGCTACGAGCAGTACTTC. As protein: CSARTPGSYEQYF.